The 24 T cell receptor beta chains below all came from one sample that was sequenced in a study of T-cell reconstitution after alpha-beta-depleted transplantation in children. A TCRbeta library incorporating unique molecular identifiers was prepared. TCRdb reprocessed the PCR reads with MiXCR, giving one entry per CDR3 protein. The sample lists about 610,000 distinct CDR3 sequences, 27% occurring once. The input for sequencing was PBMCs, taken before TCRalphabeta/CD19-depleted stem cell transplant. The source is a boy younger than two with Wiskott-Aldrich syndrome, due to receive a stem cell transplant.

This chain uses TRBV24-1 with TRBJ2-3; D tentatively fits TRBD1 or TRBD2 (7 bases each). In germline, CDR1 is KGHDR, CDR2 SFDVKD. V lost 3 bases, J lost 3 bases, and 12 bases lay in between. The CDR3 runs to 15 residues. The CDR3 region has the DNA TGTGCCACCAGTGATCCCCAGGGGGGGACAGATACGCAGTATTTT. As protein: CATSDPQGGTDTQYF.

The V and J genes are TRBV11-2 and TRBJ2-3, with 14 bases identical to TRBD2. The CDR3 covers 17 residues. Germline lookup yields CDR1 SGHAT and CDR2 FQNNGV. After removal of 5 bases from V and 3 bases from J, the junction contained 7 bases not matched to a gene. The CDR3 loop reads CASSVGLAGGYTDTQYF. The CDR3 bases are TGTGCCAGCAGCGTCGGACTAGCGGGAGGTTATACAGATACGCAGTATTTT.

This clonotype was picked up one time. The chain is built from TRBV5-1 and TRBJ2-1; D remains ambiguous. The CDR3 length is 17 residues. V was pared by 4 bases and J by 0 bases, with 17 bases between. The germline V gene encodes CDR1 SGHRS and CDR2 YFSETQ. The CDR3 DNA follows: TGCGCCAGCAGCGGCGCCCTACCCCCTGTCTCCTACAATGAGCAGTTCTTC. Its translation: CASSGALPPVSYNEQFF.

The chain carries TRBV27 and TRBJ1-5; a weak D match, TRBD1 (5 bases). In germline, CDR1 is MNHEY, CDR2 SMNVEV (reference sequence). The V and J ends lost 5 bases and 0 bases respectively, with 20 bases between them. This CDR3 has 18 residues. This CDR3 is CASSLRRRGADSNQPQHF. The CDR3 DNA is TGTGCCAGCAGTCTCCGCCGAAGAGGGGCCGATAGCAATCAGCCCCAGCATTTT.

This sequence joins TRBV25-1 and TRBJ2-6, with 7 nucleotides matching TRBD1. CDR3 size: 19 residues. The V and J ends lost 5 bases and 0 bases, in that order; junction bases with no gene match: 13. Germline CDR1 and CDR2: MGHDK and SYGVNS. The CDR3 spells CASSPLGDSGSSGANVLTF. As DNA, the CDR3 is TGTGCCAGCAGTCCACTCGGGGACAGTGGGAGCTCTGGGGCCAACGTCCTGACTTTC. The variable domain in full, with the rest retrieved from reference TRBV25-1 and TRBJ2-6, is EADIYQTPRYLVIGTGKKITLECSQTMGHDKMYWYQQDPGMELHLIHYSYGVNSTEKGDLSSESTVSRIRTEHFPLTLESARPSHTSQYLCASSPLGDSGSSGANVLTFGAGSRLTVL.

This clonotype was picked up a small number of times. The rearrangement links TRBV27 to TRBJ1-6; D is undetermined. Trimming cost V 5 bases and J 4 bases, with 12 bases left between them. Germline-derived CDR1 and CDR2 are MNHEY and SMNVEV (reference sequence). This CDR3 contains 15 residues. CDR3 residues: CASSPSTEYNSPLHF. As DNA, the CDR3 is TGTGCCAGCAGTCCTAGCACAGAGTATAATTCACCCCTCCACTTT.

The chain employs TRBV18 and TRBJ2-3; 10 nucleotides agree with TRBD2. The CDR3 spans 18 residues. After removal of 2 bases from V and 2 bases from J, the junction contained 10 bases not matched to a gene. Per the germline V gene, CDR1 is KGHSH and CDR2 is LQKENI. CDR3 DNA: TGTGCCAGCTCACCAATCCCCTCTAGCGGGAGTTACACAGATACGCAGTATTTT. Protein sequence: CASSPIPSSGSYTDTQYF.

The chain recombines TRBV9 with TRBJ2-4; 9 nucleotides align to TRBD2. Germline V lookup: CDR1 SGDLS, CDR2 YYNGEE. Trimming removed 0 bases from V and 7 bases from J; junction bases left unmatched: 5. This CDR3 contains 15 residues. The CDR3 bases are TGTGCCAGCAGCGTAGCGGCGGGAGGGCCGAACATTCAGTACTTC. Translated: CASSVAAGGPNIQYF.

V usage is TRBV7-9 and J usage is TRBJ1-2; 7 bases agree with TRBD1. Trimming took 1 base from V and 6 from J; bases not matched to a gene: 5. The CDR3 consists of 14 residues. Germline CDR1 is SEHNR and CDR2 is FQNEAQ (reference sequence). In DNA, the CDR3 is TGTGCCAGCAGCTTAGGACAGGGCGGTAATGGCTACACCTTC. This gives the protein CASSLGQGGNGYTF.

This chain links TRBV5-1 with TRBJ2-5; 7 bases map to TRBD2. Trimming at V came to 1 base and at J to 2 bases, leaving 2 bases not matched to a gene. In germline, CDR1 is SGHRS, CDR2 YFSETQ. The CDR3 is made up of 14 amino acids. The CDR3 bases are TGCGCCAGCAGCTTGCTAGCGGAACAAGAGACCCAGTACTTC. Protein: CASSLLAEQETQYF.

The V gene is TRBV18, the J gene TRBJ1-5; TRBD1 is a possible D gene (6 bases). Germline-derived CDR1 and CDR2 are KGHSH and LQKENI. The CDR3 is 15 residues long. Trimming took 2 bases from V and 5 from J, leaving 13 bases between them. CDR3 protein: CASSPSVGGHQPQHF. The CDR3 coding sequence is TGTGCCAGCTCACCATCCGTAGGGGGTCATCAGCCCCAGCATTTT.

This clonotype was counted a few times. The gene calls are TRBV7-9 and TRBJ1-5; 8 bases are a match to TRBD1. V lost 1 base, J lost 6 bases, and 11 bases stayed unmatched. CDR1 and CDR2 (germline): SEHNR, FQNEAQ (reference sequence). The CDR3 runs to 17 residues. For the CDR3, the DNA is TGTGCCAGCAGCTTAGGACAGGGGAACCCTTGGGGTCAGCCCCAGCATTTT. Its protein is CASSLGQGNPWGQPQHF.

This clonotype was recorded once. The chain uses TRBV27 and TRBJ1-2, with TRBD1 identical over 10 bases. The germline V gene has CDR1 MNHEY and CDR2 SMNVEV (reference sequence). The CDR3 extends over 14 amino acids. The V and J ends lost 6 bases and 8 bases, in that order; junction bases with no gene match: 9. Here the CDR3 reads CASRITATGGGYTF. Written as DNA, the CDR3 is TGTGCCAGCAGAATTACGGCGACAGGGGGCGGCTACACCTTC.

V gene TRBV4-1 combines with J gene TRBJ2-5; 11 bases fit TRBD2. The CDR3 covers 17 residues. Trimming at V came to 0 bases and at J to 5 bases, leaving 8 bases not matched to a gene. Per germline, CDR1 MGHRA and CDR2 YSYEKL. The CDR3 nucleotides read TGCGCCAGCAGCCAAGATGGTAGCGGGAGGGCCGGGGAGACCCAGTACTTC. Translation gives CASSQDGSGRAGETQYF.

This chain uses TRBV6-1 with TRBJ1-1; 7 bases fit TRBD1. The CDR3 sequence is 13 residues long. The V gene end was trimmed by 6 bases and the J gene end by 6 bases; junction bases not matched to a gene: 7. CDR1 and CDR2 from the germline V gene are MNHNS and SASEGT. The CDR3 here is CASRPDRDSEAFF. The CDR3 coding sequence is TGTGCCAGCAGGCCTGACAGGGACTCTGAAGCTTTCTTT.

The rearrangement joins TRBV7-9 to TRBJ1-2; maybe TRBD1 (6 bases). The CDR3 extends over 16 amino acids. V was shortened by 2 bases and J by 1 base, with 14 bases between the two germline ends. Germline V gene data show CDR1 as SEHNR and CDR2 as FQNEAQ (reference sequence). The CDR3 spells CASSLSAGVFNYGYTF. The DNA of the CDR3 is TGTGCCAGCAGCTTATCGGCAGGGGTCTTTAACTATGGCTACACCTTC. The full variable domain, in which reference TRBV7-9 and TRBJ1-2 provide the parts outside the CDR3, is DTGVSQNPRHKITKRGQNVTFRCDPISEHNRLYWYRQTLGQGPEFLTYFQNEAQLEKSRLLSDRFSAERPKGSFSTLEIQRTEQGDSAMYLCASSLSAGVFNYGYTFGSGTRLTVV.

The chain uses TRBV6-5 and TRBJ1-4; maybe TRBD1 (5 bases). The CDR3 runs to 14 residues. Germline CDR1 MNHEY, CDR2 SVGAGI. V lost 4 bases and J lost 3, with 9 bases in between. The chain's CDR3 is CASSSGRSNEKLFF. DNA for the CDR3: TGTGCCAGCAGTTCGGGGCGGTCTAATGAAAAACTGTTTTTT.

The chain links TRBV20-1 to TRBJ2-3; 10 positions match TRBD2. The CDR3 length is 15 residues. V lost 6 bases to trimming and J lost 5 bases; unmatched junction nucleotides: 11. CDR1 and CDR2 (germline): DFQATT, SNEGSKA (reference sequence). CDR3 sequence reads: CSASKLAGPLDTQYF. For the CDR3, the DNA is TGCAGTGCCTCTAAACTAGCGGGACCCTTAGATACGCAGTATTTT.

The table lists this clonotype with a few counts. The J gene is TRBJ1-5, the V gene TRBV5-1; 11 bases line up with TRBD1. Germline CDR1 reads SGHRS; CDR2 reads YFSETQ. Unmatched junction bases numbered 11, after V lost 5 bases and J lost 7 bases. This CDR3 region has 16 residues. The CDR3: CASSSGTGGPGQPQHF. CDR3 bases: TGCGCCAGCAGTTCCGGGACAGGGGGGCCCGGACAGCCCCAGCATTTT.

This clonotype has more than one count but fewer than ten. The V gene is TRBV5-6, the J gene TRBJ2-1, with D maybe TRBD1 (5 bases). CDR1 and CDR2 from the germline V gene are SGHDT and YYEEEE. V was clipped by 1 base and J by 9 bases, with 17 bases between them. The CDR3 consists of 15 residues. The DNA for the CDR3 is TGTGCCAGCAGCTTGATCCAGGGTAGCCCCCGTGAGCAGTTCTTC. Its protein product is CASSLIQGSPREQFF.

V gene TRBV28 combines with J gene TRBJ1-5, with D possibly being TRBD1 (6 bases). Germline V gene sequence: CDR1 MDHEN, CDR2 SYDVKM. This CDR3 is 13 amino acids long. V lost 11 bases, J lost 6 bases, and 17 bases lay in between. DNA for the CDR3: TGTGCCTGGGGCAGGGGTTCGGGTCAGCCCCAGCATTTT. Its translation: CAWGRGSGQPQHF.

CDR3 coding DNA: TGCGCCAGCAGCTTGATGCCTAAGCGCACAGATACGCAGTATTTT. As protein: CASSLMPKRTDTQYF. V and J are TRBV5-1 and TRBJ2-3; unclear D gene. Germline V gene sequence: CDR1 SGHRS, CDR2 YFSETQ. The CDR3 has 15 amino acids. Deletions cut 1 base from V and 1 base from J, with 10 bases between.

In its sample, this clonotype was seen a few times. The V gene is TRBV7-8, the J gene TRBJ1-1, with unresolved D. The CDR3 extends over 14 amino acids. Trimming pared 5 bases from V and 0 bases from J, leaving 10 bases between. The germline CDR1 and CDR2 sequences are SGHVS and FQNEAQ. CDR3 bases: TGTGCCAGCAGCCAAACACTTATGAACACTGAAGCTTTCTTT. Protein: CASSQTLMNTEAFF. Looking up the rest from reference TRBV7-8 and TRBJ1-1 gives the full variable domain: GAGVSQSPRYKVAKRGQDVALRCDPISGHVSLFWYQQALGQGPEFLTYFQNEAQLDKSGLPSDRFFAERPEGSVSTLKIQRTQQEDSAVYLCASSQTLMNTEAFFGQGTRLTVV.

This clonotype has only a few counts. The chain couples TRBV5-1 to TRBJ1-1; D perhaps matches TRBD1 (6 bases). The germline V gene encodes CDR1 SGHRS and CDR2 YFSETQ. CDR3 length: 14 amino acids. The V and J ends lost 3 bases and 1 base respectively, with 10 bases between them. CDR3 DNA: TGCGCCAGCAGCTCCCTGGGACAGAACACTGAAGCTTTCTTT. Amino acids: CASSSLGQNTEAFF.